These T cell receptor beta chains were read from a single sample in a study of low-dose radiotherapy and immunotherapy resistance in tumors. Each CDR3 protein gets one entry after TCRdb re-called the reads with MiXCR. The repertoire consists of about 47,000 distinct CDR3 sequences, with 10% to 15% occurring once and the leading ten covering approximately 6.2%. This specimen was PBMCs, taken before treatment. The receptors shown here come from a female donor with ovarian cancer. Both conserved end residues are part of each CDR3. D genes are given only for firm matches. The size entry is marked missing in some rows and otherwise reads once, few, many or a size class.

CDR3 DNA | CDR3 protein | V gene | clone size | D gene | J gene
TGTGCCAGCAGCTTTGCGGGGGGTTCCACAGATACGCAGTATTTT | CASSFAGGSTDTQYF | TRBV5-4 | many | TRBD2 | TRBJ2-3
TGCGCCAGCAGCTTGGAGGCCCACTCCTACGAGCAGTACTTC | CASSLEAHSYEQYF | TRBV5-1 | medium-sized | . | TRBJ2-7
TGTGCCAGCAGGGGGACGGCCTCCTACGAGCAGTACTTC | CASRGTASYEQYF | TRBV3-1 | many | . | TRBJ2-7
TGTGCCAGCGGAGCGGGGGGGCCCCGCGATGAGCAGTTCTTC | CASGAGGPRDEQFF | TRBV7-8 | many | TRBD2 | TRBJ2-1
TGTGCCAGCAGCAAATTGCCGGCTACGGGGCTATGCGGGTCGTCCTACAATGAGCAGTTCTTC | CASSKLPATGLCGSSYNEQFF | TRBV21-1 | many | . | TRBJ2-1
TGTGCCAGCAGTTTCACCCGGGACAGGGGACGCTACGAGCAGTACTTC | CASSFTRDRGRYEQYF | TRBV28 | many | TRBD1 | TRBJ2-7
TGTGCCAGCAGTGTTGAAGGCTCTGGAAACACCATATATTTT | CASSVEGSGNTIYF | TRBV6-2/TRBV6-3 | many | . | TRBJ1-3
TGCGCCAGCAGCCAAGCAAACGGCTACGAGCAGTACTTC | CASSQANGYEQYF | TRBV4-1 | many | . | TRBJ2-7
TGTGCCAGCAGTTCGGGAGAGAAGGACGGTGGGCAGTACTTC | CASSSGEKDGGQYF | TRBV16 | . | . | TRBJ2-7
TGTGCCAGCAGCTTACGCGGGGATCCCTACAATGAGCAGTTCTTC | CASSLRGDPYNEQFF | TRBV7-3 | . | . | TRBJ2-1
TGCAGCGCCCCGACAGGTCTCAATGAGCAGTTCTTC | CSAPTGLNEQFF | TRBV29-1 | many | . | TRBJ2-1
TGTGCCAGCAGTTTTGCTGTTTGGGGGGCCAACGTCCTGACTTTC | CASSFAVWGANVLTF | TRBV27 | many | . | TRBJ2-6
TGTGCCAGCAGTCCATGGGACAGGGTAGGAGAGACCCAGTACTTC | CASSPWDRVGETQYF | TRBV27 | many | TRBD1 | TRBJ2-5
TGTGCCAGCAGCTTAGATTTGGCCCAGTACTTC | CASSLDLAQYF | TRBV11-2 | many | . | TRBJ2-5
TGTGCCAGCAGCTTCGCAGGGGGCGCCTACAATGAGCAGTTCTTC | CASSFAGGAYNEQFF | TRBV5-4 | few | TRBD1 | TRBJ2-1
TGTGCCAGCAGTGAGTCCCAGGGTCCCTACGAGCAGTACTTC | CASSESQGPYEQYF | TRBV2 | many | . | TRBJ2-7
TGCAGCGGGATACAGGGCGAAGCTTTCTTT | CSGIQGEAFF | TRBV29-1 | many | . | TRBJ1-1
TGTGCCTGGAGTGTGGGCAGGGGGGCTTTCTTT | CAWSVGRGAFF | TRBV30 | . | TRBD1 | TRBJ1-1
TGTGCCAGCAGCGGCGGGGGGGCCCAGTACTTC | CASSGGGAQYF | TRBV5-8 | few | TRBD2 | TRBJ2-5
TGTGCCAGCACCCGTACCTCTACCTCCTACGAGCAGTACTTC | CASTRTSTSYEQYF | TRBV9 | many | . | TRBJ2-7
TGTGCCAGCAGCTTAGGTCCAGGGGGAAGCTACGAGCAGTACTTC | CASSLGPGGSYEQYF | TRBV7-3 | . | TRBD1 | TRBJ2-7
TGTGCCAGTAGTAGGGGGCCGCCGGGACTAGCGGGGGGGACTGAGCAGTTCTTC | CASSRGPPGLAGGTEQFF | TRBV19 | . | TRBD2 | TRBJ2-1
TGTGCCAGCAGTTACCTAGGGGTTTCCTCTGGGGCCAACGTCCTGACTTTC | CASSYLGVSSGANVLTF | TRBV6-2/TRBV6-3 | many | . | TRBJ2-6
TGTGCCACCAGTGATTTTGGGGAAAACTATGGCTACACCTTC | CATSDFGENYGYTF | TRBV24-1 | many | . | TRBJ1-2
TGTGCCAGCACCATAGTTCAGGGGGGGCACGAGCAGTACTTC | CASTIVQGGHEQYF | TRBV2 | many | . | TRBJ2-7
TGTGCCAGCAGTCAGGGGCAGGAGGGATACTATGGCTACACCTTC | CASSQGQEGYYGYTF | TRBV28 | many | . | TRBJ1-2
TGTGCCAGCACCCCGAGGTCAGGGGGTAACTATGGCTACACCTTC | CASTPRSGGNYGYTF | TRBV7-2 | many | TRBD1 | TRBJ1-2
TGTGCCAGCAGTTACGGGCAGGGGGCCTACGAGCAGTTCTTC | CASSYGQGAYEQFF | TRBV6-5 | . | TRBD1 | TRBJ2-1
TGTGCCAGCAGTTCTCAGTGGGGCGAGCAGTACTTC | CASSSQWGEQYF | TRBV28 | . | . | TRBJ2-7
TGCGCCAGCAGCTCCTCGGGACAAACCTACGAGCAGTACTTC | CASSSSGQTYEQYF | TRBV5-1 | many | . | TRBJ2-7
TGCGCCAGCAGCTCGGACTCCTCCACAGATACGCAGTATTTT | CASSSDSSTDTQYF | TRBV5-1 | many | . | TRBJ2-3
TGCAGTGCTAGCTGGCAGGGCCGACCGTTTTTT | CSASWQGRPFF | TRBV20-1 | many | . | TRBJ1-4
TGTGCCAGCGACAGGGGAGGATTCACAGATACGCAGTATTTT | CASDRGGFTDTQYF | TRBV6-2/TRBV6-3 | many | TRBD1 | TRBJ2-3
TGTGCCAGCACCGGGCAAGGGGGCCGTTACAATGAGCAGTTCTTC | CASTGQGGRYNEQFF | TRBV5-4 | many | TRBD1 | TRBJ2-1
TGTGCCAGCAGCGCGGGGGAATATGGCTACACCTTC | CASSAGEYGYTF | TRBV3-1 | many | . | TRBJ1-2
TGCAGCGTTGAAGACAGGGAAGGGGAGACCCAGTACTTC | CSVEDREGETQYF | TRBV29-1 | many | . | TRBJ2-5
TGTGCCAGCAGTCAGCGGGGACTCCCCTACGAGCAGTACTTC | CASSQRGLPYEQYF | TRBV28 | . | TRBD2 | TRBJ2-7
TGTGCCAGCAGCTCCCGGGCCTTGGGTGAGCAGTTCTTC | CASSSRALGEQFF | TRBV3-1 | many | . | TRBJ2-1
TGTGCCATCAGTGAGTCGACGGGGGCCCCTAGTGAAAAACTGTTTTTT | CAISESTGAPSEKLFF | TRBV10-3 | many | . | TRBJ1-4
TGTGCCAGCAGCTTGGACACTAGCACAGATACGCAGTATTTT | CASSLDTSTDTQYF | TRBV7-9 | many | . | TRBJ2-3
TGTGCCAGCAGTTACATGGGGGAGAAGGGCGAGCAGTACTTC | CASSYMGEKGEQYF | TRBV6-6 | many | . | TRBJ2-7
TGTGCCAGCAGCCCCCCCGCGGGGCCCGCAGATACGCAGTATTTT | CASSPPAGPADTQYF | TRBV9 | many | . | TRBJ2-3
TGTGCCGCAATAGGGCCTGAAGCTTTCTTT | CAAIGPEAFF | TRBV28 | few | . | TRBJ1-1
TGTGCCAGCAGCCCTAGCGGGGGGGTGAATTCACCCCTCCACTTT | CASSPSGGVNSPLHF | TRBV9 | . | . | TRBJ1-6
TGTGCCAGCAGTTTTCAGGGGGACTCTGGAAACACCATATATTTT | CASSFQGDSGNTIYF | TRBV28 | . | TRBD1 | TRBJ1-3
TGTGCCAGCATCGGCGAGCCTTACAATGAGCAGTTCTTC | CASIGEPYNEQFF | TRBV28 | . | . | TRBJ2-1
TGTGCCAGCAGCTCCCCCGGGACAGGGGCCACCGGGGAGCTGTTTTTT | CASSSPGTGATGELFF | TRBV5-5 | once | TRBD1 | TRBJ2-2
TGTGCCAGCAGCTACGAGGGCGTCTCTGGAAACACCATATATTTT | CASSYEGVSGNTIYF | TRBV7-2 | many | . | TRBJ1-3
TGTGCCAGCAGCCAAGCGGGGGTACCCGTCGAGCAATGCTTC | CASSQAGVPVEQCF | TRBV3-1 | . | . | TRBJ2-7